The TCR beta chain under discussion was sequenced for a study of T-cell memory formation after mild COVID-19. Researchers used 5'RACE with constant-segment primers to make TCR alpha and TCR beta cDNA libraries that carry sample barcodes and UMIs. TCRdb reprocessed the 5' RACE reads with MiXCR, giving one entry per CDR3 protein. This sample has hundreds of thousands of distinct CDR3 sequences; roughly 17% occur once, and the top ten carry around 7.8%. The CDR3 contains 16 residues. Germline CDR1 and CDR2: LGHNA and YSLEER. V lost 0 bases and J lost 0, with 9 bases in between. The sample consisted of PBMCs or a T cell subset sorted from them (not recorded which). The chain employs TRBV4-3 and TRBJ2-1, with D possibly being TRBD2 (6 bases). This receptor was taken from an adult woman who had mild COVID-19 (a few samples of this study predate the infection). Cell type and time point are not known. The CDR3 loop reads CASSQEAGFSYNEQFF. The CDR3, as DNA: TGCGCCAGCAGCCAAGAGGCGGGATTCTCCTACAATGAGCAGTTCTTC.